One sample yielded the 6 T cell receptor beta chains listed below, sequenced in a study of blood T cell repertoires in COVID-19. TCRdb keeps only in-frame clones here, not all; method: immunoSEQ multiplex PCR. The sample holds a few hundred thousand clones; more than 65% are singletons and the top ten take approximately 1.3%. Input material: peripheral blood. These receptors were obtained from a woman aged 40-49 years who had recovered from COVID-19.

The J gene is TRBJ1-1, the V gene TRBV3-1 (or the pseudogene TRBV3-2), with D perhaps matching TRBD1 (6 bases). Germline CDR1 is LGHDT and CDR2 is YNNKEL (reference sequence). V was pared by 3 bases and J by 5 bases, with 22 bases between. The CDR3 totals 17 residues. In DNA form, the CDR3 reads TGTGCCAGCAGCCAGAGCCTACAGGGAAGGGTTGTAACTGAAGCTTTCTTT. Translated, it gives CASSQSLQGRVVTEAFF.

This chain joins TRBV18 and TRBJ2-4; 9 nucleotides match TRBD1. Per germline, CDR1 KGHSH and CDR2 LQKENI. V lost 6 bases to trimming and J lost 2 bases; unmatched junction nucleotides: 5. CDR3 size: 15 residues. CDR3 in DNA: TGTGCCAGCTCCCAGGGACAGGGATCCAAAAACATTCAGTACTTC. Residues: CASSQGQGSKNIQYF.

The chain recombines TRBV19 with TRBJ1-4; 7 bases are a match to TRBD1. The CDR3 is 15 residues long. The junction had 6 bases not matched to a gene; V was cut back by 1 base and J by 7 bases. The germline gives CDR1 LNHDA, CDR2 SQIVND (reference sequence). In nucleotides, the CDR3 is TGTGCCAGTAGTATAGTATCCACAGGGGCTGAAAAACTGTTTTTT. Translated: CASSIVSTGAEKLFF.

This rearrangement joins TRBV5-6 to TRBJ2-7, with unresolved D. The CDR3 has 15 amino acids. V gave up 0 bases and J gave up 1 base, with 11 bases separating them. Germline CDR1 and CDR2: SGHDT and YYEEEE. DNA of the CDR3: TGTGCCAGCAGCTTGGGCTCTTTGGCTTCCTACGAGCAGTACTTC. This sequence encodes CASSLGSLASYEQYF. The full variable domain, with the rest looked up from reference TRBV5-6 and TRBJ2-7, is DAGVTQSPTHLIKTRGQQVTLRCSPKSGHDTVSWYQQALGQGPQFIFQYYEEEERQRGNFPDRFSGHQFPNYSSELNVNALLLGDSALYLCASSLGSLASYEQYFGPGTRLTVT.

V and J are TRBV7-9 and TRBJ1-5; D call uncertain. The length of the CDR3 is 14 residues. Germline-derived CDR1 and CDR2 are SEHNR and FQNEAQ (reference sequence). V was clipped by 5 bases and J by 4 bases, with 12 bases between them. The DNA for the CDR3 is TGTGCCAGCAGCCTCAGCCACGGGAATCAGCCCCAGCATTTT. It is translated as CASSLSHGNQPQHF.

The chain is built from TRBV28 and TRBJ2-7; 12 bases are shared with TRBD2. Germline trimming cut 10 bases from V and 4 bases from J; bases unmatched to any gene: 2. This CDR3 contains 12 residues. Germline loops: CDR1 MDHEN, CDR2 SYDVKM. In nucleotides, the CDR3 is TGTGCCATCGGACTAGCGGGGTACGAGCAGTACTTC. This translates into CAIGLAGYEQYF.